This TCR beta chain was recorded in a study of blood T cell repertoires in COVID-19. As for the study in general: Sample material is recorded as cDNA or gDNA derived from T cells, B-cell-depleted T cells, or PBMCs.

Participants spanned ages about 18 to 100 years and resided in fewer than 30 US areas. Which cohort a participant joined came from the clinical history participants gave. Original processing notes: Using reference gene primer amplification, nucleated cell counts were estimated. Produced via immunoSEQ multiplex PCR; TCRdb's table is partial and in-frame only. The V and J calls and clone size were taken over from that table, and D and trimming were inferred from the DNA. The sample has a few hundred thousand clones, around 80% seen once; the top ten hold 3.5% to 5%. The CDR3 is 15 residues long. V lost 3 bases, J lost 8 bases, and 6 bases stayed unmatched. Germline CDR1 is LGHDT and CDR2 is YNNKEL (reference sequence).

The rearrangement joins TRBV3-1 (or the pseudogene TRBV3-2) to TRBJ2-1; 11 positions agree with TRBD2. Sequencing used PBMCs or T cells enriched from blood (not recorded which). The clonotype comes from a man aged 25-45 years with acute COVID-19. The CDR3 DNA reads TGTGCCAGCAGCCAGGCACTAGCGGGAGTCTATGAGCAGTTCTTC. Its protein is CASSQALAGVYEQFF.